This note documents a single T cell receptor (beta chain) sequence. Generated by immunoSEQ multiplex PCR, the TCRdb table keeps only in-frame clones and is missing some. The sample contains around 230,000 clones, 85% to 90% of which appear only once. This specimen belongs to a study of blood T cell repertoires in COVID-19. The V and J ends lost 0 bases and 5 bases, in that order; junction bases with no gene match: 7. Germline CDR1 is SGHRS and CDR2 is YFSETQ. This CDR3 contains 15 residues. V is TRBV5-1 and J is TRBJ2-5; 7 bases map to TRBD2. Specimen: peripheral blood. This receptor was identified in a man aged 50-59 years with COVID-19, enrolled during active disease. This CDR3 reads CASSLGERDVETQYF. DNA of the CDR3: TGCGCCAGCAGCTTGGGAGAGCGGGATGTGGAGACCCAGTACTTC.